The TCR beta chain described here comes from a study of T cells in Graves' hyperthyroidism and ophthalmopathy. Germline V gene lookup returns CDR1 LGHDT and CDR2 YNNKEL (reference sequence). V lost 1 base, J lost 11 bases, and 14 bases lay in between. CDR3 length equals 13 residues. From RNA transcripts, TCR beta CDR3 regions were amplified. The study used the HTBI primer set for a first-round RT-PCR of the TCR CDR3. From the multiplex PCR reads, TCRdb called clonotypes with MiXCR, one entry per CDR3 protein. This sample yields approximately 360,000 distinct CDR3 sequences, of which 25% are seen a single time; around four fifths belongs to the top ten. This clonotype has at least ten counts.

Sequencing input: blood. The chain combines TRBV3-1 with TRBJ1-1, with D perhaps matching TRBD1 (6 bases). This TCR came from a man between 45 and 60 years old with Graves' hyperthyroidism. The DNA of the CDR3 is TGTGCCAGCAGCCAAGGGACAGCGGAGAAGGCTTTCTTT. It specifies CASSQGTAEKAFF.